This T cell receptor (beta chain) was identified in a study of cytomegalovirus exposure and HLA in healthy donors. Study results and limitations: Later work associated fewer than 20,000 TCR beta sequences with HLA alleles at 0.05 false discovery rate. A later look showed TCR association rates differing by HLA locus, highest for DRB1 and lowest for HLA-C.

Trimming cost V 3 bases and J 4 bases, with 13 bases left between them. This CDR3 spans 15 amino acids. Germline assignment: CDR1 LNHDA and CDR2 SQIVND (reference sequence). Use of 60 Vbeta and 13 Jbeta primers characterized the PCR. Clones were sequenced by immunoSEQ multiplex PCR, and TCRdb holds only the in-frame ones, with some missing. The sample lists roughly 120,000 clones; 60% to 85% were seen once. Concerning this clone itself: Its matching antigen is unknown.

The chain links TRBV19 to TRBJ2-1; D may be TRBD2 (6 bases). The sequenced sample was PBMCs. This clonotype originated in a man aged 50-59 years in good health and CMV-seronegative. The CDR3 region has the DNA TGTGCCAGTAGTATCGGGTGGCGGGATTACAATGAGCAGTTCTTC. Its protein is CASSIGWRDYNEQFF.